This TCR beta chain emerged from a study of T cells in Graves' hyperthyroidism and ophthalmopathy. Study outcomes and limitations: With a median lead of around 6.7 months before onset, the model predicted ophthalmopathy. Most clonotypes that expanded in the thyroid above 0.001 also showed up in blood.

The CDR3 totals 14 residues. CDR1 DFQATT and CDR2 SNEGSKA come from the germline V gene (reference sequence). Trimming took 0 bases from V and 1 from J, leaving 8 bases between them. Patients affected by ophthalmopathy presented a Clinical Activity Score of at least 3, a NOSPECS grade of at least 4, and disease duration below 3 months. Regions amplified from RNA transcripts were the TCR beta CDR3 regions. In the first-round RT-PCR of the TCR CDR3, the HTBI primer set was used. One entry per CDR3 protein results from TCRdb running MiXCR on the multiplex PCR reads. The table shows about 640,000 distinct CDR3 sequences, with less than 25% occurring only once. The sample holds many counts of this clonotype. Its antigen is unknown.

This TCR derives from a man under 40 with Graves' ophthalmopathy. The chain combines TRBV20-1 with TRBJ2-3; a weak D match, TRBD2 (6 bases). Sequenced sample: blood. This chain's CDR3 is CSARDSSGTDTQYF. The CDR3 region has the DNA TGCAGTGCTAGAGATTCTAGCGGCACAGATACGCAGTATTTT.